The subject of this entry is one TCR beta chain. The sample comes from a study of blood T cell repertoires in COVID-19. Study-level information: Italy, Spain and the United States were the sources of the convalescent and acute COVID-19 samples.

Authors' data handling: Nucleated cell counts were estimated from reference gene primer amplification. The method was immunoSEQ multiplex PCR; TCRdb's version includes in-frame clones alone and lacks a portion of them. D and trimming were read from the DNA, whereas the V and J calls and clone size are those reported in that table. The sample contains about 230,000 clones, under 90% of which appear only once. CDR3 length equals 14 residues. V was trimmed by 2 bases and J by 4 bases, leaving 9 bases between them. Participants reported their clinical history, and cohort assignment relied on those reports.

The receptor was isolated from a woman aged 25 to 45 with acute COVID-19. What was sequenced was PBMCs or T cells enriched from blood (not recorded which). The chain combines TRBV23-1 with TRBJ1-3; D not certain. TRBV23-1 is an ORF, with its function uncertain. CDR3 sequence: CASSQRGRGNTIYF. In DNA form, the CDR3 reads TGCGCCAGCAGTCAAAGAGGGCGAGGAAACACCATATATTTT.